Listed below are T cell receptor beta chains from one sample, sequenced in a study of T cell changes during pregnancy in multiple sclerosis. Using immunoSEQ multiplex PCR, the repertoire was profiled, and TCRdb retains in-frame clones only, with some absent. The table lists 70,000 or so clones, roughly 89% of them singletons. The specimen was peripheral blood, collected in the third trimester of pregnancy. All receptors come from a female donor in good health, enrolled as a control in a pregnancy study. Each CDR3 is given with its conserved first and last residue. The order of the fields is V gene, CDR3 length, CDR3 protein.

TRBV28 | 15 | CASSLTVWSNQPQHF
TRBV5-4 | 13 | CASSHTSNYEQFF
TRBV19 | 17 | CASRREGTGGYLYGYTF
TRBV7-2 | 15 | CASSLAQGMNTEAFF
TRBV5-6 | 17 | CASSLFLAGGTTDTQYF
TRBV5-6 | 15 | CASSRRSSGTDTQYF
TRBV28 | 15 | CASIKQTSGRGEQYF
TRBV12-2 | 17 | CASRLGLAFQAEDTQYF
TRBV6-1 | 14 | CASQGGQGNTEAFF
TRBV19 | 14 | CASSIVGLQETQYF
TRBV7-2 | 15 | CASTLTGFSYNEQFF
TRBV5-1 | 13 | CASSSGGNEKLFF
TRBV30 | 14 | CAWSVARVGQPQHF
TRBV27 | 17 | CASSLRPTGTGANVLTF
TRBV7-2 | 15 | CASSSTGVANEKLFF
TRBV5-1 | 17 | CASSSLASGGVFNTQYF
TRBV6-1 | 14 | CASLLAAYTDTQYF
TRBV19 | 14 | CASSILAGGYGYTF
TRBV15 | 15 | CATSTVQGASYEQYF
TRBV7-8 | 17 | CASSLGRTSGTPYEQYF
TRBV27 | 10 | CASGVKRVYF